The 9 T cell receptor beta chains below were found in one sample sequenced in a study of shared clonotypes between healthy human individuals. Measured with immunoSEQ multiplex PCR; TCRdb has only the in-frame clones, and not every one. The table has 850,000 to 1,200,000 clones, under 80% seen once. The sequenced sample was memory CD4+ T cells sorted from blood. Subset given: CD45RA-negative fraction. The receptor source for this set is a man between 18 and 35 years old in good health.

Notes on this clone: The sample has other DNA sequences that encode this CDR3 too. The chain links TRBV5-1 to TRBJ1-1, with 7 bases that match TRBD1. J gave up 1 base and V 0 bases, and 3 bases lay outside the gene matches. The CDR3 is 15 residues long. In germline, CDR1 is SGHRS, CDR2 YFSETQ. The CDR3 spells CASSLAGTANTEAFF. CDR3 nucleotides: TGCGCCAGCAGCTTGGCAGGGACAGCGAACACTGAAGCTTTCTTT.

V is TRBV18 and J is TRBJ2-2; D unclear. Trimming cost V 6 bases and J 7 bases, with 15 bases left between them. Germline V gives CDR1 KGHSH, CDR2 LQKENI. The CDR3 has 14 residues. CDR3 region: CASSGQQGIGELFF. The CDR3 DNA reads as TGTGCCAGCTCGGGCCAGCAAGGGATCGGGGAGCTGTTTTTT.

V gene TRBV15 combines with J gene TRBJ2-3; D call uncertain. CDR1 and CDR2 (germline): LNHNV, YYDKDF (reference sequence). The CDR3 spans 13 residues. Trimming removed 6 bases from V and 1 base from J, with 8 bases in between. The DNA for the CDR3 is TGTGCCACCAGGCTGACGGGCACAGATACGCAGTATTTT. As protein: CATRLTGTDTQYF.

The gene calls are TRBV30 and TRBJ1-4, with TRBD1 as a possible D gene (6 bases). Deletions cut 7 bases from V and 0 bases from J, with 15 bases between. Per germline, CDR1 GTSNPN and CDR2 SVGIG (reference sequence). CDR3 size: 15 residues. CDR3 protein: CASGGHQTTNEKLFF. The CDR3 DNA follows: TGTGCCTCCGGGGGACATCAGACAACTAATGAAAAACTGTTTTTT.

This clone was observed a handful of times. Here the CDR3 reads CASSPTGGNQPQHF. The CDR3 DNA sequence: TGCGCCAGCAGCCCGACAGGAGGCAATCAGCCCCAGCATTTT. The chain employs TRBV4-3 and TRBJ1-5; tentative D call: TRBD1 (6 bases). The germline gives CDR1 LGHNA, CDR2 YSLEER. This CDR3 spans 14 amino acids. V shed 4 bases and J shed 2 bases, with 9 bases lying between them.

The CDR3 region is CASGTGAGNTEAFF. The DNA for the CDR3 is TGTGCCAGCGGAACAGGGGCGGGGAACACTGAAGCTTTCTTT. The V gene is TRBV28, the J gene TRBJ1-1; 7 bases line up with TRBD1. This CDR3 has 14 residues. The V gene end was trimmed by 8 bases and the J gene end by 1 base; junction bases not matched to a gene: 7. Germline V gene lookup returns CDR1 MDHEN and CDR2 SYDVKM. The full variable domain, its missing parts supplied by reference TRBV28 and TRBJ1-1, is DVKVTQSSRYLVKRTGEKVFLECVQDMDHENMFWYRQDPGLGLRLIYFSYDVKMKEKGDIPEGYSVSREKKERFSLILESASTNQTSMYLCASGTGAGNTEAFFGQGTRLTVV.

The chain has TRBV13 and TRBJ1-2; 7 positions match TRBD1. Germline CDR1 and CDR2: PRHDT and FYEKMQ (reference sequence). This CDR3 has 18 amino acids. V was clipped by 5 bases and J by 6 bases; unmatched bases: 21. CDR3 nucleotides: TGTGCCAGCAGCCCCGCAGCAGGGGGAAGAGGTAGGAGCGATGGCTACACCTTC. Translated: CASSPAAGGRGRSDGYTF. Looking up the rest from reference TRBV13 and TRBJ1-2 gives the full variable domain: AAGVIQSPRHLIKEKRETATLKCYPIPRHDTVYWYQQGPGQDPQFLISFYEKMQSDKGSIPDRFSAQQFSDYHSELNMSSLELGDSALYFCASSPAAGGRGRSDGYTFGSGTRLTVV.

The chain combines TRBV29-1 with TRBJ1-3; D gene uncertain. This CDR3 is built from 14 residues. Germline V lookup: CDR1 SQVTM, CDR2 ANQGSEA. V was pared by 3 bases and J by 0 bases, with 9 bases between. CDR3 in amino acids: CSVEDGISGNTIYF. In DNA, the CDR3 is TGCAGCGTTGAGGACGGGATCTCTGGAAACACCATATATTTT.

This clone was detected once. The genes are TRBV2 and TRBJ2-5, with TRBD1 matching over 9 bases. The CDR3 loop spans 18 amino acids. The J segment lost 5 bases and the V segment lost 5 bases, leaving 18 bases of the junction unmatched. Germline V gene data show CDR1 as SNHLY and CDR2 as FYNNEI. CDR3 amino acids: CASSHYALTTGGLETQYF. The CDR3 nucleotides are TGTGCCAGCAGTCACTATGCTCTTACTACAGGGGGCTTGGAGACCCAGTACTTC.